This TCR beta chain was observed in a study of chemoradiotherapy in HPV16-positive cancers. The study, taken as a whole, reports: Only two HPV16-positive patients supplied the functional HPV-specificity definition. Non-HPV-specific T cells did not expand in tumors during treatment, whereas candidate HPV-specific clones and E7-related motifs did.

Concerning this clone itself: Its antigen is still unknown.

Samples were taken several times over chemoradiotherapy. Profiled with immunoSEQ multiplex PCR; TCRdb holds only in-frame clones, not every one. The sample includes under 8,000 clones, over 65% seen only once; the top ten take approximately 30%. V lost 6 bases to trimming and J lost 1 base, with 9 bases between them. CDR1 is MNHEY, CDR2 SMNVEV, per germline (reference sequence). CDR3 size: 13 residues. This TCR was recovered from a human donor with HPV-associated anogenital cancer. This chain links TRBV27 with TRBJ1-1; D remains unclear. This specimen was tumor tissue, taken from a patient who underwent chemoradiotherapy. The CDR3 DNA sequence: TGTGCCAGCAGGGGTCAGACGAACACTGAAGCTTTCTTT. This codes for CASRGQTNTEAFF.